This TCR beta chain was captured in a study of blood T cell repertoires in COVID-19. Overall study: Sites in the United States, Italy and Spain provided acute and convalescent COVID-19 samples. Sample material is recorded as cDNA or gDNA derived from T cells, B-cell-depleted T cells, or PBMCs.

The V segment lost 5 bases and the J segment 0 bases; nucleotides outside the gene matches: 4. The length of the CDR3 is 16 residues. CDR1 SGHTA and CDR2 FQGNSA come from the germline V gene. Original data processing: Amplified reference gene primers provided the basis for estimating nucleated cell counts. Produced via immunoSEQ multiplex PCR; TCRdb's table is partial and in-frame only. V and J calls and clone size follow that table, whereas D and trimming were derived from the DNA. Of approximately 180,000 clones listed, 80% to 90% are singletons. Sequencing was done on a sample of PBMCs or T cells enriched from blood (not recorded which). The sequence was collected from a woman aged 35 to 49 with acute COVID-19. The chain is built from TRBV7-2 and TRBJ2-6; 7 nucleotides agree with TRBD1. The CDR3 sequence: CASSGQATSGANVLTF. The CDR3 nucleotides are TGTGCCAGCAGCGGACAGGCTACCTCTGGGGCCAACGTCCTGACTTTC.